These 28 T cell receptor beta chains were all obtained from the same sample, sequenced in a study of T cell repertoires in aging, cancer and after chemotherapy. The template was genomic DNA from peripheral blood, not RNA. TRB rearrangements spanning V, D and J were amplified using mixed TRB-A/B primers. TCRdb passed the multiplex PCR reads through MiXCR, listing each CDR3 protein once. Among approximately 11,000 distinct CDR3 sequences listed, about 45% were seen once. The sequenced material came from blood. These receptors were collected from a human donor in good health.

V gene TRBV6-5 combines with J gene TRBJ2-1, with a tentative D call TRBD2 (6 bases). The CDR3 sequence is 15 residues long. The V gene's germline CDR1 is MNHEY and CDR2 SVGAGI. V was clipped by 6 bases and J by 4 bases, with 16 bases between them. As DNA, the CDR3 is TGTGCCAGCAGCCTGTTACGGGAGCTATACAATGAGCAGTTCTTC. This translates into CASSLLRELYNEQFF.

The chain links TRBV29-1 to TRBJ2-2, with D possibly being TRBD1 (6 bases). V lost 5 bases, J lost 2 bases, and 12 bases lay in between. Germline V CDR1 and CDR2: SQVTM, ANQGSEA. CDR3 length: 14 residues. Here the CDR3 reads CSVIQGRNTGELFF. CDR3 DNA sequence: TGCAGCGTTATCCAGGGGAGAAACACCGGGGAGCTGTTTTTT.

This rearrangement joins TRBV20-1 to TRBJ1-3; TRBD1 might be the D (6 bases). Germline values: CDR1 DFQATT, CDR2 SNEGSKA (reference sequence). The CDR3 runs to 14 residues. V was pared by 6 bases and J by 5 bases, with 17 bases between. The CDR3 DNA is TGCAGTGCCAAATTTCGGGGGCCGCGAAACACCATATATTTT. Amino acids: CSAKFRGPRNTIYF.

J is TRBJ2-1 and V is TRBV5-6; 10 bases agree with TRBD2. This CDR3 comprises 16 residues. Trimming cost V 4 bases and J 6 bases; bases outside gene matches: 10. Germline lookup yields CDR1 SGHDT and CDR2 YYEEEE. The CDR3 reads CASSPLAGGSGNEQFF. The CDR3, as DNA: TGTGCCAGCAGCCCGTTAGCGGGAGGAAGCGGCAATGAGCAGTTCTTC.

The chain carries TRBV6-1 and TRBJ2-3, with 7 bases aligning to TRBD1. CDR1 MNHNS and CDR2 SASEGT come from the germline V gene. There are 16 residues in the CDR3. J gave up 2 bases and V 7 bases, and 12 bases lay outside the gene matches. CDR3 loop: CASKLGQPLNTDTQYF. CDR3 DNA sequence: TGTGCCAGCAAGTTGGGACAGCCTCTTAACACAGATACGCAGTATTTT.

The chain uses TRBV12-3 or TRBV12-4 and TRBJ1-3, with D unresolved. The CDR3 spans 15 residues. The ends were cut back, 3 bases at V and 0 bases at J, with 9 bases in the middle. CDR3 protein: CASSFGRTSGNTIYF. Written as DNA, the CDR3 is TGTGCCAGCAGTTTTGGGCGGACCTCTGGAAACACCATATATTTT.

The sample holds a few counts of this clonotype. The V and J genes are TRBV4-3 and TRBJ1-3; possibly TRBD1 for D (6 bases). V was trimmed by 0 bases and J by 5 bases, leaving 11 bases between them. In germline, CDR1 is LGHNA, CDR2 YSLEER. The CDR3 is made up of 15 amino acids. CDR3 sequence (DNA): TGCGCCAGCAGCCAAGAACAGGGTTGGAGAAACACCATATATTTT. Translating it yields CASSQEQGWRNTIYF.

The chain has TRBV28 and TRBJ1-3; the D gene is possibly TRBD1 (5 bases). CDR3 length: 12 residues. Germline CDR1 reads MDHEN; CDR2 reads SYDVKM. The V and J ends lost 7 bases and 4 bases respectively, with 8 bases between them. This chain's CDR3 is CASKGRGNTIYF. The CDR3 DNA reads as TGTGCCAGCAAGGGGAGAGGAAACACCATATATTTT.

This chain links TRBV28 with TRBJ2-3; D call uncertain. The V gene lost 8 bases and the J gene lost 2 bases, with 20 bases spanning the gap. The CDR3 totals 16 residues. Germline V gene sequence: CDR1 MDHEN, CDR2 SYDVKM. The CDR3 DNA is TGTGCCAGCCAGTCCCGGGTGGGGATGATCACAGATACGCAGTATTTT. The encoded protein is CASQSRVGMITDTQYF.

V usage is TRBV5-4 and J usage is TRBJ1-1, with D uncertain. CDR3 length: 14 amino acids. Per the germline V gene, CDR1 is SGHNT and CDR2 is YYREEE (reference sequence). The V and J ends lost 0 bases and 2 bases respectively, with 8 bases between them. CDR3 protein: CASSLAVVNTEAFF. In nucleotides, the CDR3 is TGTGCCAGCAGCTTGGCCGTCGTTAACACTGAAGCTTTCTTT.

The genes are TRBV24-1 and TRBJ2-6; D may be TRBD1 (6 bases). The CDR3 is 15 amino acids. Between the trimmed V and J ends, which lost 3 bases and 4 bases, there was a span of 9 bases. The germline CDR1 and CDR2 sequences are KGHDR and SFDVKD. Here the CDR3 reads CATSDLGTGANVLTF. As DNA, the CDR3 is TGTGCCACCAGTGATCTAGGGACAGGGGCCAACGTCCTGACTTTC.

The chain links TRBV9 to TRBJ1-5; D ambiguous. Germline V gives CDR1 SGDLS, CDR2 YYNGEE. Trimming left V 4 bases short and J 5 bases short, with 13 bases between. The CDR3 covers 14 residues. CDR3 nucleotide sequence: TGTGCCAGCAGCCAAGTGGGAGGCGATCAGCCCCAGCATTTT. It encodes CASSQVGGDQPQHF. The entire variable domain, with the rest obtained from reference TRBV9 and TRBJ1-5, is as follows: DSGVTQTPKHLITATGQRVTLRCSPRSGDLSVYWYQQSLDQGLQFLIQYYNGEERAKGNILERFSAQQFPDLHSELNLSSLELGDSALYFCASSQVGGDQPQHFGDGTRLSIL.

The chain combines TRBV5-1 with TRBJ1-4; D might be TRBD1 (6 bases). With 0 bases removed from V and 6 bases from J, the gap between germline ends came to 15 bases. Germline V CDR1 and CDR2: SGHRS, YFSETQ. The CDR3 is 16 residues long. Here the CDR3 DNA reads TGCGCCAGCAGCTTGGGTCCGACAGGTGGAGATGAAAAACTGTTTTTT. Translation: CASSLGPTGGDEKLFF.

V gene TRBV19 combines with J gene TRBJ2-7, with 7 bases fitting TRBD1. The germline V gene has CDR1 LNHDA and CDR2 SQIVND (reference sequence). V was pared by 5 bases and J by 2 bases, with 6 bases of the junction left unmatched. The CDR3 loop spans 14 amino acids. CDR3 coding DNA: TGTGCCAGTAGTGACCGGGACAGCACCTACGAGCAGTACTTC. It translates to CASSDRDSTYEQYF. Based on the CDR3 plus reference TRBV19 and TRBJ2-7, the full variable domain is DGGITQSPKYLFRKEGQNVTLSCEQNLNHDAMYWYRQDPGQGLRLIYYSQIVNDFQKGDIAEGYSVSREKKESFPLTVTSAQKNPTAFYLCASSDRDSTYEQYFGPGTRLTVT.

This clonotype was observed a few times. The germline gene is not matched at one end of the junction; a read error may be the cause. The genes are TRBV24-1 and TRBJ1-2; 8 bases map to TRBD1. The CDR3 contains 17 residues. Germline CDR1 is KGHDR and CDR2 is SFDVKD. CDR3 in amino acids: CAISGIRQGPRNYGYTF. The CDR3, as DNA: TGTGCCATCAGTGGGATAAGACAGGGGCCGAGGAACTATGGCTACACCTTC.

The V call is TRBV20-1, the J call TRBJ1-6; 7 bases are shared with TRBD1. The J segment lost 7 bases and the V segment lost 3 bases, leaving 15 bases of the junction unmatched. CDR1 and CDR2 (germline): DFQATT, SNEGSKA (reference sequence). CDR3 length equals 17 residues. The CDR3 bases are TGCAGTGCTAGGCCTCGGGCAGGGAACAGGGGCAATTCACCCCTCCACTTT. It encodes CSARPRAGNRGNSPLHF.

The V gene is TRBV4-3, the J gene TRBJ2-7, with 10 positions matching TRBD1. The CDR3 is 16 amino acids. Looked up from germline, CDR1 is LGHNA and CDR2 is YSLEER. V shed 3 bases and J 4 bases; nucleotides not matched to a gene: 9. CDR3 bases: TGCGCCAGCAGCCAGCTGGGACAGGGGTCCCTTTACGAGCAGTACTTC. Protein sequence: CASSQLGQGSLYEQYF.

In this sample, this clonotype turned up a few times. V gene TRBV15 combines with J gene TRBJ2-7, with 7 bases aligning to TRBD2. With V trimmed by 5 bases and J by 2 bases, 9 bases remained unmatched. This CDR3 region has 15 residues. Germline assignment: CDR1 LNHNV and CDR2 YYDKDF (reference sequence). The CDR3 coding sequence is TGTGCCACCAGCGGAGGAGGAGCGGGAACCTACGAGCAGTACTTC. Protein: CATSGGGAGTYEQYF.

The chain has TRBV15 and TRBJ1-2, with 7 bases lining up with TRBD1. J was trimmed by 6 bases and V by 0 bases; bases with no gene match: 7. CDR3 length: 15 residues. The germline gives CDR1 LNHNV, CDR2 YYDKDF (reference sequence). Here the CDR3 DNA reads TGTGCCACCAGCAGAGATAAGGGACAGATAAATGGCTACACCTTC. Translated, it gives CATSRDKGQINGYTF.

The chain recombines TRBV12-3 or TRBV12-4 with TRBJ2-1; D is perhaps TRBD2 (5 bases). V dropped 5 bases and J dropped 9 bases, with 14 bases sitting between them. The CDR3 consists of 13 residues. The CDR3 DNA reads as TGTGCCAGCAGTGAGGGCTTTGGGCGTGAGCAGTTCTTC. This codes for CASSEGFGREQFF.

The chain recombines TRBV6-6 with TRBJ1-2; D call uncertain. The CDR3 consists of 14 residues. Trimming took 6 bases from V and 0 from J, leaving 11 bases between them. Germline-derived CDR1 and CDR2 are MNHNY and SVGAGI (reference sequence). CDR3 loop: CASRLQRSNYGYTF. The CDR3 bases are TGTGCCAGCAGGTTACAGCGCTCTAACTATGGCTACACCTTC.

The chain joins TRBV19 to TRBJ1-2; 7 bases are shared with TRBD1. The CDR3 loop spans 17 amino acids. Germline loops: CDR1 LNHDA, CDR2 SQIVND (reference sequence). Germline trimming cut 9 bases from V and 0 bases from J; bases unmatched to any gene: 16. CDR3 in DNA: TGTGCCAGCGAACAGGGGTCTTCGAGGCAAACTAACTATGGCTACACCTTC. It codes for CASEQGSSRQTNYGYTF.

This clonotype was observed a few times. This chain links TRBV5-1 with TRBJ1-2; D possibly corresponds to TRBD1 (5 bases). The CDR3 is 13 residues long. CDR1 and CDR2 (germline): SGHRS, YFSETQ. The V and J ends lost 5 bases and 1 base respectively, with 9 bases between them. The CDR3 region is CASSFDSNYGYTF. For the CDR3, the DNA is TGCGCCAGCAGTTTTGACAGTAACTATGGCTACACCTTC.

The chain couples TRBV4-3 to TRBJ2-3; 9 bases fit TRBD2. J lost 0 bases, V lost 0 bases, and 7 bases had no gene match. The CDR3 runs 18 residues. Germline CDR1 reads LGHNA; CDR2 reads YSLEER. The CDR3 loop is CASSQDLRLAGSTDTQYF. The CDR3 region has the DNA TGCGCCAGCAGCCAAGATCTCCGGCTAGCGGGAAGCACAGATACGCAGTATTTT.

The chain uses TRBV6-5 and TRBJ2-7; the D gene could be TRBD1 or TRBD2 (5 bases each). Germline values: CDR1 MNHEY, CDR2 SVGAGI. Trimming stripped 4 bases from V and 11 bases from J, with 21 bases between. This CDR3 region has 14 residues. The CDR3 loop is CASSSAPRRETKYF. The CDR3 region has the DNA TGTGCCAGCAGTTCCGCGCCCCGCAGGGAGACAAAGTACTTC.

The chain joins TRBV7-2 to TRBJ1-5; TRBD1 aligns across 7 bases. Germline CDR1 is SGHTA and CDR2 is FQGNSA. The CDR3 is 14 amino acids. V dropped 6 bases and J dropped 6; count of bases not matched to a gene: 8. CDR3: CASSRRTGAQPQHF. DNA for the CDR3: TGTGCCAGCAGTAGGCGGACAGGCGCTCAGCCCCAGCATTTT.

In this sample, this clonotype turned up a few times. This sequence joins TRBV30 and TRBJ2-1; 8 nucleotides agree with TRBD2. CDR1 GTSNPN and CDR2 SVGIG come from the germline V gene (reference sequence). The CDR3 contains 15 residues. Trimming cost V 0 bases and J 8 bases; bases outside gene matches: 9. The CDR3 loop is CAWSVKGLGVHEQFF. DNA of the CDR3: TGTGCCTGGAGTGTAAAGGGACTAGGAGTCCATGAGCAGTTCTTC.

This rearrangement joins TRBV15 to TRBJ2-5; no reliable D call. V lost 0 bases and J lost 2, with 13 bases in between. Germline lookup yields CDR1 LNHNV and CDR2 YYDKDF (reference sequence). The CDR3 sequence is 16 residues long. The CDR3 loop reads CATSRDGGRGQETQYF. The CDR3, as DNA: TGTGCCACCAGCAGAGATGGTGGCAGAGGACAAGAGACCCAGTACTTC. Full variable domain (outside the CDR3, taken from reference TRBV15 and TRBJ2-5): DAMVIQNPRYQVTQFGKPVTLSCSQTLNHNVMYWYQQKSSQAPKLLFHYYDKDFNNEADTPDNFQSRRPNTSFCFLDIRSPGLGDTAMYLCATSRDGGRGQETQYFGPGTRLLVL.